This note documents a single TCR beta chain sequence. A junction boundary mismatches the germline segment, possibly from a read error. This specimen comes from a study of blood T cell repertoires in COVID-19. Study summary: There were acute and convalescent COVID-19 samples, and they came from the United States, Italy and Spain. Sources were T cells, B-cell-depleted T cells, or PBMCs; the material itself was cDNA or gDNA.

Per the original methods: The assay estimated nucleated cells by amplifying reference gene primers. Sequencing used immunoSEQ multiplex PCR; TCRdb keeps in-frame clones, though not all of them. V, J and clone size are those of that table, while D and trimming were read from the DNA. The sample lists some 14,000 clones; 90% were seen once. The CDR3 length is 20 residues. Germline values: CDR1 KGHSH, CDR2 LQKENI. The clonotype was recovered from a human donor with active COVID-19. The donor label of this sample is uncertain. Input material: peripheral blood. The chain has TRBV18 and TRBJ2-3, with 10 bases that match TRBD2. The CDR3, as DNA: TGTGCCAGCTCACCACCCTTAGCGGGGGGTCTCGAGGCCCACACAAATACGCAGTATTTT. The encoded protein is CASSPPLAGGLEAHTNTQYF.